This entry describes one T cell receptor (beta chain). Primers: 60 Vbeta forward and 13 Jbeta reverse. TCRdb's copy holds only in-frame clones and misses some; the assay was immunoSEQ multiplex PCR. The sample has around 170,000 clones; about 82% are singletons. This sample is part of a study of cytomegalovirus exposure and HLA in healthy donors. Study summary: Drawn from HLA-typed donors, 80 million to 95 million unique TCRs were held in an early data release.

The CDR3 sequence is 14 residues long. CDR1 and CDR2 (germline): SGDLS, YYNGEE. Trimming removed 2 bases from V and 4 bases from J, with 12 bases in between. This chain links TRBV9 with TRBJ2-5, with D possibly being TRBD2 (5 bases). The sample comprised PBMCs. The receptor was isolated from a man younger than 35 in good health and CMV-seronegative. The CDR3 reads CASSVGNSGETQYF. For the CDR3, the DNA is TGTGCCAGCAGCGTCGGGAACTCGGGAGAGACCCAGTACTTC.